Listed here are 3 T cell receptor beta chains from one sample, sequenced in a study of early T cells in non-severe SARS-CoV-2 infection. TCRdb reanalysed the 5' RACE reads using MiXCR and keeps one entry per CDR3 protein. Of 65,000 to 85,000 distinct CDR3 sequences in the sample, around a tenth were seen once. Sequenced input: whole blood. The receptors derive from an adult who was a healthcare worker with PCR-confirmed SARS-CoV-2 infection or an uninfected control (not recorded which).

This clonotype has ten or more counts. The chain employs TRBV29-1 and TRBJ2-3; D not resolved. Germline CDR1 is SQVTM and CDR2 is ANQGSEA. Trimming removed 7 bases from V and 0 bases from J, with 11 bases in between. This CDR3 region has 13 residues. The CDR3 loop is CSAGPLSTDTQYF. In DNA form, the CDR3 reads TGCAGCGCCGGACCCCTTAGCACAGATACGCAGTATTTT.

The sample holds many counts of this clonotype. The rearrangement links TRBV6-4 to TRBJ2-1, with 7 bases fitting TRBD2. V was pared by 8 bases and J by 9 bases, with 7 bases of the junction left unmatched. The CDR3 totals 12 residues. Germline V lookup: CDR1 MRHNA, CDR2 SNTAGT. DNA of the CDR3: TGTGCCAGCGTGGGGGGAGGGGTTGAGCAGTTCTTC. The encoded protein is CASVGGGVEQFF.

This chain links TRBV10-3 with TRBJ2-3; TRBD2 matches at 8 bases. Trimming removed 3 bases from V and 2 bases from J; junction bases left unmatched: 10. CDR1 ENHRY and CDR2 SYGVKD come from the germline V gene. The CDR3 spans 17 residues. The CDR3 nucleotides read TGTGCCATCAGTGATCCACTAGCGGCAATTACCACAGATACGCAGTATTTT. It codes for CAISDPLAAITTDTQYF.